The 18 T cell receptor beta chains given below trace back to one sample, sequenced in a study of PD-1 blockade in classical Hodgkin lymphoma. Sample time point: cycle 4 day 1 (C4D1), after five to seven weeks of nivolumab. Every patient was affected by relapse after autologous stem cell transplantation, while exposure to brentuximab vedotin was not uniform. Using immunoSEQ multiplex PCR, the repertoire was profiled, and TCRdb retains in-frame clones only, with some absent. The sample carries roughly 100,000 clones, over 75% recorded once. Material: peripheral blood mononuclear cells (PBMCs), obtained before the fourth cycle of nivolumab. The receptors were gathered from a human donor with classical Hodgkin lymphoma.

This chain uses TRBV15 with TRBJ2-7; tentatively, D is TRBD1 or TRBD2 (7 bases each). The germline V gene encodes CDR1 LNHNV and CDR2 YYDKDF (reference sequence). V was pared by 4 bases and J by 6 bases, with 13 bases between. This CDR3 region has 13 residues. CDR3 nucleotides: TGTGCCACCAGCAAGGGAGGGGGCCCCGAGCAGTACTTC. Translating gives CATSKGGGPEQYF.

The V call is TRBV18, the J call TRBJ1-2; the match to TRBD1 covers 8 bases. V dropped 3 bases and J dropped 5; count of bases not matched to a gene: 8. Germline V gene data show CDR1 as KGHSH and CDR2 as LQKENI. The CDR3 has 15 amino acids. The CDR3 loop reads CASSPPGQAVYGYTF. The CDR3, as DNA: TGTGCCAGCTCACCTCCGGGACAGGCAGTTTATGGCTACACCTTC.

On this clone: Other nucleotide sequences in the sample specify the same CDR3. The chain combines TRBV5-1 with TRBJ1-5; D remains ambiguous. Germline V gene data show CDR1 as SGHRS and CDR2 as YFSETQ. This CDR3 has 15 amino acids. V gave up 0 bases and J gave up 2 bases, with 9 bases separating them. This CDR3 is CASSLEGWGNQPQHF. The CDR3 nucleotides are TGCGCCAGCAGCTTGGAGGGTTGGGGCAATCAGCCCCAGCATTTT.

This clone was observed a few times. The V call is TRBV6-1, the J call TRBJ2-5; 14 bases are shared with TRBD2. The CDR3 is 17 amino acids. Germline assignment: CDR1 MNHNS and CDR2 SASEGT. After removal of 2 bases from V and 1 base from J, the junction contained 3 bases not matched to a gene. The CDR3 region is CASSELGLAGGQETQYF. DNA of the CDR3: TGTGCCAGCAGTGAATTAGGACTAGCGGGGGGCCAAGAGACCCAGTACTTC.

This sequence joins TRBV10-3 and TRBJ2-3; TRBD2 matches at 11 bases. V lost 7 bases to trimming and J lost 4 bases; unmatched junction nucleotides: 13. CDR1 ENHRY and CDR2 SYGVKD come from the germline V gene. The CDR3 consists of 17 residues. The DNA of the CDR3 is TGTGCCATCAAGGAGTCTAGCGGGGGGTCTGTCTCAGATACGCAGTATTTT. This gives the protein CAIKESSGGSVSDTQYF.

The chain uses TRBV7-2 and TRBJ2-3; the D is unclear. Trimming pared 5 bases from V and 7 bases from J, leaving 16 bases between. The CDR3 sequence is 14 residues long. Germline V gene data show CDR1 as SGHTA and CDR2 as FQGNSA. As DNA, the CDR3 is TGTGCCAGCAGCCAACCTCCCCTTACGTATACGCAGTATTTT. This codes for CASSQPPLTYTQYF.

V is TRBV5-1 and J is TRBJ2-3; D not certain. Looked up from germline, CDR1 is SGHRS and CDR2 is YFSETQ. There are 12 residues in the CDR3. The V gene lost 4 bases and the J gene lost 1 base, with 4 bases spanning the gap. The CDR3 sequence: CASSPGTDTQYF. CDR3 sequence (DNA): TGCGCCAGCAGCCCTGGCACAGATACGCAGTATTTT.

The chain recombines TRBV5-4 with TRBJ1-6; D unclear. The V and J ends lost 7 bases and 5 bases respectively, with 19 bases between them. CDR1 is SGHNT, CDR2 YYREEE, per germline (reference sequence). This CDR3 has 16 residues. CDR3 protein: CASHPGPGDDNSPLHF. As DNA, the CDR3 is TGTGCCAGCCATCCGGGCCCTGGCGACGATAATTCACCCCTCCACTTT.

This rearrangement joins TRBV7-3 to TRBJ2-1, with 9 positions matching TRBD1. CDR3 length equals 15 residues. Germline CDR1 reads SGHTA; CDR2 reads FQGTGA. V dropped 4 bases and J dropped 4; count of bases not matched to a gene: 5. CDR3 sequence reads: CASSSGQGPYNEQFF. Written as DNA, the CDR3 is TGTGCCAGCAGCTCGGGACAGGGTCCGTACAATGAGCAGTTCTTC.

This clone was found a few times. This rearrangement joins TRBV7-2 to TRBJ1-2; a possible D gene is TRBD1 (6 bases). Per germline, CDR1 SGHTA and CDR2 FQGNSA. Deletions cut 4 bases from V and 2 bases from J, with 17 bases between. This CDR3 is 16 amino acids long. The CDR3 coding sequence is TGTGCCAGCAGCTCGAGGCGGTCAGGACAGAACTATGGCTACACCTTC. The encoded protein is CASSSRRSGQNYGYTF. The full variable domain, completed using reference TRBV7-2 and TRBJ1-2, is GAGVSQSPSNKVTEKGKDVELRCDPISGHTALYWYRQSLGQGLEFLIYFQGNSAPDKSGLPSDRFSAERTGGSVSTLTIQRTQQEDSAVYLCASSSRRSGQNYGYTFGSGTRLTVV.

The genes are TRBV19 and TRBJ1-5; TRBD1 matches at 8 bases. The CDR3 length is 15 residues. The V segment lost 1 base and the J segment 7 bases; nucleotides outside the gene matches: 6. In germline, CDR1 is LNHDA, CDR2 SQIVND (reference sequence). CDR3 in DNA: TGTGCCAGTAGTATAGCTGGACAGGGCGGGCAGCCCCAGCATTTT. The encoded protein is CASSIAGQGGQPQHF. The complete variable domain, with remaining parts taken from reference TRBV19 and TRBJ1-5, reads DGGITQSPKYLFRKEGQNVTLSCEQNLNHDAMYWYRQDPGQGLRLIYYSQIVNDFQKGDIAEGYSVSREKKESFPLTVTSAQKNPTAFYLCASSIAGQGGQPQHFGDGTRLSIL.

The V call is TRBV19, the J call TRBJ1-2; TRBD1 is a possible D gene (5 bases). The CDR3 totals 17 residues. V lost 0 bases to trimming and J lost 4 bases, with 18 bases between them. Germline V gives CDR1 LNHDA, CDR2 SQIVND (reference sequence). CDR3 amino acids: CASSIDGHRAPTYGYTF. CDR3 sequence (DNA): TGTGCCAGTAGTATAGATGGACACCGAGCCCCCACCTATGGCTACACCTTC. Combining the CDR3 with reference TRBV19 and TRBJ1-2 gives the whole variable domain DGGITQSPKYLFRKEGQNVTLSCEQNLNHDAMYWYRQDPGQGLRLIYYSQIVNDFQKGDIAEGYSVSREKKESFPLTVTSAQKNPTAFYLCASSIDGHRAPTYGYTFGSGTRLTVV.

The chain has TRBV6-1 and TRBJ2-5; D perhaps matches TRBD2 (6 bases). CDR3 size: 17 residues. Germline loops: CDR1 MNHNS, CDR2 SASEGT. V was cut by 2 bases and J by 2 bases, with 18 bases left in between. The CDR3 bases are TGTGCCAGCAGTGAATTCTTCGGCGGGGCATTGCAAGAGACCCAGTACTTC. Protein product: CASSEFFGGALQETQYF.

This clone has a single count. The V call is TRBV6-5, the J call TRBJ2-3, with 9 bases that match TRBD1. In germline, CDR1 is MNHEY, CDR2 SVGAGI. The CDR3 spans 12 residues. The V and J ends lost 6 bases and 12 bases, in that order; junction bases with no gene match: 7. CDR3 in amino acids: CASRTDRGLQYF. DNA for the CDR3: TGTGCCAGCAGGACGGACAGGGGCCTCCAGTATTTT.

V gene TRBV11-3 combines with J gene TRBJ2-5, with 8 bases matching TRBD1. Unmatched junction bases numbered 5, after V lost 1 base and J lost 4 bases. The CDR3 is 15 residues long. Germline V lookup: CDR1 SGHNT, CDR2 YENEEA. The CDR3 DNA reads TGTGCCAGCAGCTTAGGACAGGGGTCCGGAGAGACCCAGTACTTC. Encoded protein: CASSLGQGSGETQYF.

The CDR3 DNA sequence: TGTGCCAGCAGCCCAGGGGGACAGGGAACGAACACCGGGGAGCTGTTTTTT. It codes for CASSPGGQGTNTGELFF. The V gene is TRBV21-1, the J gene TRBJ2-2; the D segment call TRBD1 is taken from the table without a DNA check. TRBV21-1 is an annotated pseudogene. The CDR3 has 17 residues.

The genes are TRBV7-2 and TRBJ2-5; D remains unclear. The germline V gene encodes CDR1 SGHTA and CDR2 FQGNSA. Trimming removed 2 bases at V and 8 bases at J, with 15 bases between. The CDR3 runs to 14 residues. CDR3 amino acids: CASSLYGTGPTQYF. The CDR3 bases are TGTGCCAGCAGCTTATATGGTACGGGCCCCACCCAGTACTTC.

This clone was picked up a small number of times. The rearrangement uses TRBV6-5 and TRBJ1-3; 10 bases line up with TRBD1. The germline CDR1 and CDR2 sequences are MNHEY and SVGAGI. The CDR3 covers 15 residues. V was clipped by 5 bases and J by 2 bases; unmatched bases: 3. CDR3 DNA sequence: TGTGCCAGCAGTAGCGGACAGGGGGCTGGAAACACCATATATTTT. Translated, it gives CASSSGQGAGNTIYF.